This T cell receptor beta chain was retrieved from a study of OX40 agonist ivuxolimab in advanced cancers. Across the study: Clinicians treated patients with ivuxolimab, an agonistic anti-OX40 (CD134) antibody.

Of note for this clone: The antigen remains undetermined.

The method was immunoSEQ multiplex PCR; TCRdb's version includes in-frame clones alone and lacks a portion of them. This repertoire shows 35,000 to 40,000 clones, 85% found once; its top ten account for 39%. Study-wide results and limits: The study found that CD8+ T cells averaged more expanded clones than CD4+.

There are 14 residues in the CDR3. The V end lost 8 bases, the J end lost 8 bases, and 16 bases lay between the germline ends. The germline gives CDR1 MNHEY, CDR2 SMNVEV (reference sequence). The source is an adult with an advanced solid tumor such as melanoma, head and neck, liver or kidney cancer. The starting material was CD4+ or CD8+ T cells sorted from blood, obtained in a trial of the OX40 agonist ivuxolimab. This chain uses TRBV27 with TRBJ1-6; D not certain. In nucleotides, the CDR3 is TGTGCCAGCGGCTTAGCGGGTTCGGATTCACCCCTCCACTTT. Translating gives CASGLAGSDSPLHF.